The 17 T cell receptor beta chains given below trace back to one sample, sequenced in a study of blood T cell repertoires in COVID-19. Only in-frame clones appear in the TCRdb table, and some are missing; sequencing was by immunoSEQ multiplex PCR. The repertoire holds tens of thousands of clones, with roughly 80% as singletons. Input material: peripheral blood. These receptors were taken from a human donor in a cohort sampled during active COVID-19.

This chain's CDR3 is CASSPLAGVLTGELFF. The CDR3 region has the DNA TGTGCCAGCTCACCTCTAGCGGGGGTTCTCACCGGGGAGCTGTTTTTT. J is TRBJ2-2 and V is TRBV18; 10 bases agree with TRBD2. Germline V gene sequence: CDR1 KGHSH, CDR2 LQKENI. CDR3 length: 16 amino acids. After removal of 3 bases from V and 4 bases from J, the junction contained 5 bases not matched to a gene.

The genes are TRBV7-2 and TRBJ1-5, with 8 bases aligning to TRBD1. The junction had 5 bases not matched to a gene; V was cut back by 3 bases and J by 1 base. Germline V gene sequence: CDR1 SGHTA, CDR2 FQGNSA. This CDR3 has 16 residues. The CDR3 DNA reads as TGTGCCAGCAGCTTTTCAGGGGGCATAAGCAATCAGCCCCAGCATTTT. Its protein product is CASSFSGGISNQPQHF.

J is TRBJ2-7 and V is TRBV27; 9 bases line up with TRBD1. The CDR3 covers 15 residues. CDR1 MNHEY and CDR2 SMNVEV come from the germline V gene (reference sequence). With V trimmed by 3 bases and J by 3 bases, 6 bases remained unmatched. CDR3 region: CASSLTGTGRYEQYF. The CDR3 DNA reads TGTGCCAGCAGTTTGACCGGGACAGGGCGCTACGAGCAGTACTTC.

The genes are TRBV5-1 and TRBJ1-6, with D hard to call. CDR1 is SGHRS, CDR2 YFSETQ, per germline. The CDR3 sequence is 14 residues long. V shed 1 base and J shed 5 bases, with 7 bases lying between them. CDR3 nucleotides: TGCGCCAGCAGCTTGTCGCAGAATAATTCACCCCTCCACTTT. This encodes CASSLSQNNSPLHF.

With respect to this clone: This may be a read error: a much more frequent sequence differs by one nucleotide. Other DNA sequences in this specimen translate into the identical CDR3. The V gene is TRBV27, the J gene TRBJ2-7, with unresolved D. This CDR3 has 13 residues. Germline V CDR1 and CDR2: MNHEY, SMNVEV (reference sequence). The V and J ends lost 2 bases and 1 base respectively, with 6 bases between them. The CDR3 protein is CASSLAQSYEQYF. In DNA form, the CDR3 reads TGTGCCAGCAGTTTAGCCCAGTCCTACGAGCAGTACTTC.

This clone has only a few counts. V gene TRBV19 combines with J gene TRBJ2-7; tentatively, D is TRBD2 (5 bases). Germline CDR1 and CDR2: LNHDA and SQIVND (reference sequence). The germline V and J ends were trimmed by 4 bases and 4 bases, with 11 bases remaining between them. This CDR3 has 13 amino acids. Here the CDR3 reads CASSRGEGYEQYF. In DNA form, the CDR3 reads TGTGCCAGTAGTAGGGGAGAGGGATACGAGCAGTACTTC.

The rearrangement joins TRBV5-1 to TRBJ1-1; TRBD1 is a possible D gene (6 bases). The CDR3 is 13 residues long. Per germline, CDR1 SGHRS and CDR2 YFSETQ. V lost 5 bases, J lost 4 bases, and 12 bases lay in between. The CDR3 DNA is TGCGCCAGCAGGCGGGGGCCGGCCACTGAAGCTTTCTTT. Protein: CASRRGPATEAFF. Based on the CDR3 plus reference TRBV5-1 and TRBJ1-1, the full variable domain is KAGVTQTPRYLIKTRGQQVTLSCSPISGHRSVSWYQQTPGQGLQFLFEYFSETQRNKGNFPGRFSGRQFSNSRSEMNVSTLELGDSALYLCASRRGPATEAFFGQGTRLTVV.

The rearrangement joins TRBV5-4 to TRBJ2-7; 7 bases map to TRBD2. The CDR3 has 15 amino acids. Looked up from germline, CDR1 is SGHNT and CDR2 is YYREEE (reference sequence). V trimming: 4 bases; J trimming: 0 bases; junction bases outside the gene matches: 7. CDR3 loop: CASSPLGGNSYEQYF. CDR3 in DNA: TGTGCCAGCAGCCCCCTGGGGGGGAACTCCTACGAGCAGTACTTC.

CDR3 protein: CATSDGTSLGTDTQYF. CDR3 DNA sequence: TGTGCCACCAGTGATGGGACTAGCTTGGGCACAGATACGCAGTATTTT. The chain couples TRBV24-1 to TRBJ2-3, with 9 positions matching TRBD2. The CDR3 sequence is 16 residues long. The trim removed 3 bases at V and 1 base at J, leaving 4 bases unmatched. Germline V gives CDR1 KGHDR, CDR2 SFDVKD.

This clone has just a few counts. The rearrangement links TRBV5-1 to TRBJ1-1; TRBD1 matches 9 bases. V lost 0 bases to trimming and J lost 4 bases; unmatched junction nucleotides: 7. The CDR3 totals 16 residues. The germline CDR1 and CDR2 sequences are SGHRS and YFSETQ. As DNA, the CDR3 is TGCGCCAGCAGCTTGGAGGGACAGGGCCGGAGCACTGAAGCTTTCTTT. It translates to CASSLEGQGRSTEAFF.

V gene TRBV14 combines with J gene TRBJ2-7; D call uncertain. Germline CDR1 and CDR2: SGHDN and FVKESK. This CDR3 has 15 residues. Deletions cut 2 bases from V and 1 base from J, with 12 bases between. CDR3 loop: CASSQSLVSSYEQYF. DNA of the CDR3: TGTGCCAGCAGCCAATCACTCGTGAGTTCCTACGAGCAGTACTTC. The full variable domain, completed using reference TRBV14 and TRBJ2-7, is EAGVTQFPSHSVIEKGQTVTLRCDPISGHDNLYWYRRVMGKEIKFLLHFVKESKQDESGMPNNRFLAERTGGTYSTLKVQPAELEDSGVYFCASSQSLVSSYEQYFGPGTRLTVT.

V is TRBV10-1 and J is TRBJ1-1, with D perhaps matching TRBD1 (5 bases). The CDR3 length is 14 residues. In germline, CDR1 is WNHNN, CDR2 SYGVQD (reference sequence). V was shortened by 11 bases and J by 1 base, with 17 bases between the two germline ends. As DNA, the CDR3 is TGCGCCGGCCCTGGGACTGGAGAGAACACTGAAGCTTTCTTT. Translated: CAGPGTGENTEAFF.

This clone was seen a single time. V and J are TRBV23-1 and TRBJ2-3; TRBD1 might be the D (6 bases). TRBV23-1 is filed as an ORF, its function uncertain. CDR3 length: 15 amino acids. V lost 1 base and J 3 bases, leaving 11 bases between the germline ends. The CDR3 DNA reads TGCGCCAGCAGTCAATGGAGACAGGATACAGATACGCAGTATTTT. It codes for CASSQWRQDTDTQYF.

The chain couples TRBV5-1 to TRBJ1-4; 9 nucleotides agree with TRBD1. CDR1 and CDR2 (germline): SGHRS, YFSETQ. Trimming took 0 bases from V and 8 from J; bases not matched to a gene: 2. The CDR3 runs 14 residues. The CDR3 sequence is CASSLGTGEEKLFF. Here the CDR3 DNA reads TGCGCCAGCAGCTTGGGGACAGGGGAAGAAAAACTGTTTTTT.

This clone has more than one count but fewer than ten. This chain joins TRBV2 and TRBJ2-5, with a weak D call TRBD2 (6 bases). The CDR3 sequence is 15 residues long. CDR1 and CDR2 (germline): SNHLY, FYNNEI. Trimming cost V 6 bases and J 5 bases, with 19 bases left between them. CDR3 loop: CASSAIGGTGETQYF. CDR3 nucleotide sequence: TGTGCCAGCAGCGCTATCGGGGGAACCGGGGAGACCCAGTACTTC.

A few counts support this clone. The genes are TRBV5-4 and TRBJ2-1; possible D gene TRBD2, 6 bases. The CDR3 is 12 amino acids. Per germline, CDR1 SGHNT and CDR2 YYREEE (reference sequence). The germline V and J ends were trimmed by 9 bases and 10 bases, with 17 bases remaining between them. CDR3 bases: TGTGCCACCTATTCTCCGGGGAGGGAGCAGTTCTTC. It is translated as CATYSPGREQFF.

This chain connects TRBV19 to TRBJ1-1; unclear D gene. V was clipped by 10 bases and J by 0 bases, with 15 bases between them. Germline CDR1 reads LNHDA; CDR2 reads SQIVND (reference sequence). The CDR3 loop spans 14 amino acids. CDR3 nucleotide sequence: TGTGCCACGAAGCGAGAGGAAATGAACACTGAAGCTTTCTTT. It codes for CATKREEMNTEAFF.